This TCR beta chain came from a study of regulatory T cells in long-lasting Graves disease. The time point: newly diagnosed GD, antithyroid drugs for less than 3 months. Extracted RNA from PBMCs served as the source of the TCR library. Arm-PCR of CDR3 regions with iRepertoire HTBI primers generated TCR beta libraries. MiXCR, applied by TCRdb to the multiplex PCR reads, yields one record per CDR3 protein. Altogether about 540,000 distinct CDR3 sequences are present, approximately 13% being singletons, with the ten largest covering about 9.1%. A remark on this clonotype: With a much larger clone just one base away, this may be a read error.

This same sample was also taken into another study, of T cells in Graves' hyperthyroidism and ophthalmopathy. That report notes: Diagnostic assessment was based on clinical symptoms, serum thyroxine and TRAb, thyroid ultrasound and orbital computed tomography.

Sequences were derived from peripheral blood mononuclear cells (PBMCs), sampled at new diagnosis, from a patient treated with antithyroid drugs. This TCR came from a man aged 25-40 years with Graves disease.

CDR3 sequence (DNA): TGTGCCGCCAGTGAGTTGGCCACCGAGTCAACTAATGAAAAACTGTTTTTT. It encodes CAASELATESTNEKLFF. The rearrangement joins TRBV24-1 to TRBJ1-4; D remains unclear. In germline, CDR1 is KGHDR, CDR2 SFDVKD. CDR3 length: 17 amino acids.